This entry features one T cell receptor beta chain sequence. In its sample, this clonotype was seen a few times. The antigen this receptor binds is unknown. Qualities for individual bases were not recorded, and no much larger clone is one base off. The protocol used for the library was PCR. At the Johns Hopkins FTIC core, DNA from the cultured CD4+ T cells underwent TCR sequencing with the Oncomine TCR Beta short-read assay. Genomic DNA was extracted from the cultured CD4+ T cells with the QIAamp micro DNA kit. Oncomine TCR Beta libraries made from cultured CD4+ T cells were pooled using unique dual indexes and sequenced on an Illumina iSeq 100. The study's own analysis went as follows. Non-productive sequences were filtered out, and CDR3s that did not start with C, did not end with F or W, or were shorter than 7 amino acids were discarded. Antigen-specific clonotypes were identified using the MANAFEST web application through comparison of peptide-stimulated wells with reference and other culture wells. Positive clones required FDR below 0.05, an odds ratio above 5, and productive frequency above 0.1% in at least two of three replicate wells. Cross-reactive clonotypes were defined as significantly expanded in both SARS-CoV-2 spike wells and at least one common cold coronavirus spike condition. CDR3 homology was assessed with Levenshtein distances (stringdist) and unrooted phylogenetic trees (ape) in R version 3.6.1. TCRdb reworked the public reads: Q25 trimming with fastp, MiXCR clone assembly, productive beta chains retained. Each CDR3 protein appears once, grouped with its most common genes and DNA. TCRdb's processing, not the study's, gives the V and J calls here. This sample is represented by over 14,000 distinct CDR3 sequences; 53% of them were singletons. Around 12% of the sample rests with the top ten.

Taken with the paper, the label for treatment or condition translates to: approximately 9-day PBMC culture with coronavirus spike peptide pools or control peptides (ViraFEST assay). The ViraFEST assay, used in the study, expanded antigen-specific T cells with peptide pools and then identified the expanded clonotypes through TCR sequencing. Positive SARS-CoV-2 PCR tests in the convalescent patients dated from March to December 2020, before Alpha, Beta and Delta variants emerged in the United States. Each well held around 2.1 million PBMCs cultured with roughly 9.2 ug/ml peptide pools in IMDM containing around 5% human AB serum and roughly 10 IU/ml IL-2. On days 3 and 7, half of the culture medium was replaced with fresh IL-2-containing medium. After around 11 days of culture, CD4+ T cells were isolated by negative selection using the EasySep CD4+ T cell isolation kit. PBMCs were separated from whole blood using Ficoll-Paque Plus gradient centrifugation and then either used fresh or cryopreserved at -140C. Each culture condition was generally run in triplicate wells.

The data were taken from a study of vaccination and CD4 T cells after COVID-19 (dated by TCRdb to between 2022 and 2023). The study in broad terms: SARS-CoV-2 positivity had been established in the convalescent patients by nasal swab PCR, and mild disease was recorded in under ten of these patients and severe disease in one. Overlapping spike peptide pools from SARS-CoV-2 and from the common cold coronaviruses HCoV-NL63, HCoV-OC43 and HCoV-229E were used as culture stimuli. In 10 COVID-19 convalescent patients and a few infection-naive healthy vaccine recipients, researchers compared the spike-specific CD4+ TCR repertoire from before mRNA vaccination with the repertoire from after. Participants got two doses of the Pfizer-BioNTech BNT162b2 vaccine (n=8) or two doses of the Moderna mRNA-1273 vaccine (n=2). Six males and four females were included in the convalescent cohort, with two Hispanic individuals, seven Caucasians, two Asians and one multiracial person represented. Post-vaccine blood samples were obtained a median of around 67 days after the second vaccine dose, with a range of about 12 to 241 days. Post-COVID blood samples were collected from convalescent patients a median of approximately 93 days after diagnosis, with a range of roughly 30 to 170 days. In control cultures, a CEFX viral epitope pool was used as positive control, an HIV-1 Nef peptide pool was used as negative control, or no peptide was added. Results the study describes overall, beyond this receptor: In convalescent patients, a median roughly 88% of post-vaccine SARS-CoV-2-reactive clones were detected only after vaccination, suggesting vaccine-specific priming. Of the vaccine-specific clones found in convalescent patients, nearly all (304 of 307) were mono-reactive for SARS-CoV-2 spike instead of being cross-reactive with common cold coronaviruses. The median number of SARS-CoV-2-reactive clonotypes rose from 21 after infection to roughly 40 after vaccination, but the change was not significant. Relatively few convalescent patients were included in the study, and early timepoints after natural infection were not analyzed.

Ends trimmed: V by 1 base, J by 7 bases; bases unmatched to a gene: 11. The CDR3 sequence holds 16 residues, the cysteine and phenylalanine included. The entry retains the CDR3 DNA only, 48 bases that are in frame from base 1. Based on the germline V gene, the CDR1 and CDR2 sequences are MNHEY and SVGAGI. Rearrangement joined TRBV6-5 to TRBJ2-7; 9 bases in the middle match TRBD1. This TCR was recovered from a human donor who had recovered from COVID-19. The specimen was CD4+ T cells from blood, cultured in vitro. The DNA sequence is TGTGCCAGCAGTTACTTGAGGACAGGGGCGAAGGGAGAGCAGTACTTC. Its translation is CASSYLRTGAKGEQYF.